These 14 T cell receptor beta chains share one sample of origin, sequenced in a study of blood T cells in healthy people across ages. Next came a second PCR, run for about 6 to 11 cycles, which used a sample-barcoded 5' primer along with a J-beta primer mix. TCRdb passed the 5' RACE reads through MiXCR, listing each CDR3 protein once. The data show about 1.4 million distinct CDR3 sequences, with approximately 59% seen just once and roughly 7% held by the top ten. Specimen: blood. The receptors were gathered from a man between 18 and 29 years old in good health.

The rearrangement uses TRBV3-1 and TRBJ2-4; a weak D match, TRBD1 (6 bases). The assigned J gene may be wrong: the sequence end matches TRBJ2-5 better. The CDR3 is 17 amino acids. The germline V gene has CDR1 LGHDT and CDR2 YNNKEL (reference sequence). The CDR3 region is CASSQDAQGVGQETQYF. CDR3 DNA: TGTGCCAGCAGCCAAGATGCACAGGGAGTGGGCCAAGAGACCCAGTACTTC.

The V gene is TRBV12-3 or TRBV12-4, the J gene TRBJ2-1, with TRBD1 matching over 7 bases. The CDR3 loop spans 15 amino acids. V was clipped by 7 bases and J by 2 bases; unmatched bases: 8. The CDR3 loop is CASNLLDRAYNEQFF. In DNA, the CDR3 is TGTGCCAGCAACCTATTAGACAGGGCCTACAATGAGCAGTTCTTC.

The chain is built from TRBV27 and TRBJ2-5, with 12 bases lining up with TRBD1. This CDR3 contains 16 residues. The V segment lost 5 bases and the J segment 2 bases; nucleotides outside the gene matches: 6. CDR1 is MNHEY and CDR2 is SMNVEV in the germline V gene (reference sequence). The CDR3 spells CASSRGTGGLQETQYF. Here the CDR3 DNA reads TGTGCCAGCAGTAGAGGGACAGGGGGCCTACAAGAGACCCAGTACTTC.

The V call is TRBV7-4, the J call TRBJ1-1; D is uncertain. Germline V gene sequence: CDR1 SGHVT, CDR2 SQSDAQ. This CDR3 has 15 residues. V was shortened by 2 bases and J by 1 base, with 11 bases between the two germline ends. This chain's CDR3 is CASSLRPLPNTEAFF. Here the CDR3 DNA reads TGTGCCAGCAGCTTACGCCCTTTGCCGAACACTGAAGCTTTCTTT.

This rearrangement joins TRBV6-5 to TRBJ1-1; TRBD1 is a possible D gene (6 bases). From germline, CDR1 is MNHEY and CDR2 SVGAGI. Trimming pared 0 bases from V and 0 bases from J, leaving 29 bases between. CDR3 length equals 22 residues. The CDR3 DNA sequence: TGTGCCAGCAGTTACTCCGCTGCCGCGACTTCCGACGAGGGGGGGATGAACACTGAAGCTTTCTTT. Its translation is CASSYSAAATSDEGGMNTEAFF.

This chain connects TRBV5-1 to TRBJ2-3; 11 bases are a match to TRBD1. The length of the CDR3 is 17 residues. The V segment lost 0 bases and the J segment 3 bases; nucleotides outside the gene matches: 6. CDR1 is SGHRS and CDR2 is YFSETQ in the germline V gene. Here the CDR3 reads CASSLVGTGGTTDTQYF. The CDR3 nucleotides read TGCGCCAGCAGCTTGGTAGGGACAGGGGGAACTACAGATACGCAGTATTTT.

This clonotype occurred a few times. The chain joins TRBV29-1 to TRBJ2-1; 8 bases agree with TRBD2. The CDR3 covers 14 residues. CDR1 SQVTM and CDR2 ANQGSEA come from the germline V gene. J lost 9 bases, V lost 6 bases, and 13 bases had no gene match. CDR3 DNA: TGCAGCGTAGGACGGGCGGGACTAGGTGCTGAGCAGTTCTTC. Translated, it gives CSVGRAGLGAEQFF.

This rearrangement joins TRBV20-1 to TRBJ2-3, with D uncertain. The CDR3 loop spans 13 amino acids. With 3 bases removed from V and 1 base from J, the gap between germline ends came to 8 bases. CDR1 and CDR2 (germline): DFQATT, SNEGSKA (reference sequence). CDR3 in DNA: TGCAGTGCTAGCAGCTACGGCACAGATACGCAGTATTTT. As protein: CSASSYGTDTQYF.

In this sample, this clonotype turned up many times. The rearrangement uses TRBV20-1 and TRBJ2-7; TRBD2 might be the D (5 bases). Trimming removed 6 bases from V and 1 base from J, with 13 bases in between. CDR3 size: 13 residues. Germline V gene sequence: CDR1 DFQATT, CDR2 SNEGSKA (reference sequence). The CDR3 is CSAEEEGSYEQYF. DNA of the CDR3: TGCAGTGCCGAAGAAGAGGGTTCCTACGAGCAGTACTTC.

This clonotype showed up just a few times. V is TRBV20-1 and J is TRBJ2-7; the match to TRBD1 covers 9 bases. Germline trimming cut 3 bases from V and 4 bases from J; bases unmatched to any gene: 10. CDR1 is DFQATT and CDR2 is SNEGSKA in the germline V gene (reference sequence). The CDR3 sequence is 15 residues long. The CDR3 reads CSARPIRDRAYEQYF. As DNA, the CDR3 is TGCAGTGCTAGGCCGATTCGGGACAGGGCGTACGAGCAGTACTTC.

The chain is built from TRBV28 and TRBJ2-7; 14 nucleotides agree with TRBD2. This CDR3 contains 19 residues. V was clipped by 5 bases and J by 4 bases; unmatched bases: 16. Germline values: CDR1 MDHEN, CDR2 SYDVKM. Here the CDR3 reads CASSPIYGTSGSRAYEQYF. DNA of the CDR3: TGTGCCAGCAGTCCGATTTACGGGACTAGCGGGAGTCGGGCGTACGAGCAGTACTTC.

CDR3 residues: CASSLGGLAKNEQFF. CDR3 coding DNA: TGCGCCAGCAGCTTGGGAGGACTAGCGAAAAATGAGCAGTTCTTC. The rearrangement uses TRBV5-1 and TRBJ2-1, with 9 bases fitting TRBD2. The junction had 5 bases not matched to a gene; V was cut back by 0 bases and J by 7 bases. Per the germline V gene, CDR1 is SGHRS and CDR2 is YFSETQ. This CDR3 is built from 15 residues.

The CDR3 DNA reads as TGCGCCAGCAGCCTATCAAGAGCGAGAGAGGCTTTCTTT. Translation gives CASSLSRAREAFF. The rearrangement links TRBV4-3 to TRBJ1-1; no definite D call. The CDR3 spans 13 residues. Trimming took off 4 bases at V and 11 bases at J, with 17 bases between the two ends. CDR1 is LGHNA and CDR2 is YSLEER in the germline V gene.

This clonotype was detected a few times. The rearrangement uses TRBV20-1 and TRBJ1-1; 8 bases align to TRBD1. J lost 5 bases, V lost 2 bases, and 1 base had no gene match. This CDR3 has 12 residues. The germline V gene has CDR1 DFQATT and CDR2 SNEGSKA (reference sequence). This CDR3 reads CSARTGGTEAFF. The CDR3 region has the DNA TGCAGTGCTAGAACAGGGGGAACTGAAGCTTTCTTT.